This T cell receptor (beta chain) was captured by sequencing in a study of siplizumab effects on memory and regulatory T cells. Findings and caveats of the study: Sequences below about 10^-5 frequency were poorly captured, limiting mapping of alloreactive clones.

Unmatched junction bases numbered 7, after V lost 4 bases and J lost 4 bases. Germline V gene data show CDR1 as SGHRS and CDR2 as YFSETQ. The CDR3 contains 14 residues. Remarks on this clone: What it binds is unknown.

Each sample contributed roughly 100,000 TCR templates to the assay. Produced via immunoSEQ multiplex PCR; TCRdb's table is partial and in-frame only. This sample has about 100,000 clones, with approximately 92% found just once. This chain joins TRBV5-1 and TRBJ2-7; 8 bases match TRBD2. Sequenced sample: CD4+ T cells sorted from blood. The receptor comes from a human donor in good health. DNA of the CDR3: TGCGCCAGCAGCCTAAGCGGGGGTCGGTACGAGCAGTACTTC. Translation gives CASSLSGGRYEQYF.